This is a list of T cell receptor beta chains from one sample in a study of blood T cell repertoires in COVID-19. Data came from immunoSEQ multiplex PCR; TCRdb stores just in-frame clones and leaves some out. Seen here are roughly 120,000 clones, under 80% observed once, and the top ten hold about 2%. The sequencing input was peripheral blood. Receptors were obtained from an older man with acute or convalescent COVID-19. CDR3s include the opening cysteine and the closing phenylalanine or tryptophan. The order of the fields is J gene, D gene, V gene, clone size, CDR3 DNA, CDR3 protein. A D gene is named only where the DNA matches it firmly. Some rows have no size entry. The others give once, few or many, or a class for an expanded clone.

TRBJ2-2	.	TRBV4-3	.	TGCGCCAGCAGCCAGGGCGCTCGGTACACCGGGGAGCTGTTTTTT	CASSQGARYTGELFF
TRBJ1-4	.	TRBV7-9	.	TGTGCCAGCAGCTTAGATTTGGCGGATTTAGAAAAACTGTTTTTT	CASSLDLADLEKLFF
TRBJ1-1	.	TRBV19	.	TGTGCCAGTAGTCCTCGGGGGGAGACTGAAGCTTTCTTT	CASSPRGETEAFF
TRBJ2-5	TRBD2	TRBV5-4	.	TGTGCCAGCAGCTTTGGCGGGGGGCCCGCGGCCCAGTACTTC	CASSFGGGPAAQYF
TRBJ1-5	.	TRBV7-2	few	TGTGCCAGCAGCTTAGGCGTCCGAAGTAGCAATCAGCCCCAGCATTTT	CASSLGVRSSNQPQHF
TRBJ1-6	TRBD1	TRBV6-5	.	TGTGCCAGCAAGACAGGGAATTCACCCCTCCACTTT	CASKTGNSPLHF
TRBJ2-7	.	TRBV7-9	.	TGTGCCAGCAGCTTAGGTGGGCAGAACTACGAGCAGTACTTC	CASSLGGQNYEQYF
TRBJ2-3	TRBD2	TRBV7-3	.	TGTGCCAGCAGGGGGACTAGCCGTAGCACAGATACGCAGTATTTT	CASRGTSRSTDTQYF
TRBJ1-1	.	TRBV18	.	TGTGCCAGCTCACCACCAGCTAGGAACACTGAAGCTTTCTTT	CASSPPARNTEAFF
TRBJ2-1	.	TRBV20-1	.	TGCAGTGCTAGTAGGCAGACACTTAGCAATGAGCAGTTCTTC	CSASRQTLSNEQFF
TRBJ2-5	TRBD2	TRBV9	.	TGTGCCAGCAGCGTAAGCGGGACTAGCGAAGAGACCCAGTACTTC	CASSVSGTSEETQYF
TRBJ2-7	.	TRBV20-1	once	TGCAGTGCTAGGACTAGTCCCGAGCAGTACTTC	CSARTSPEQYF
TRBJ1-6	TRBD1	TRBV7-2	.	TGTGCCAGCAGCAAAGACAGGGGAATTTCACCCCTCCACTTT	CASSKDRGISPLHF
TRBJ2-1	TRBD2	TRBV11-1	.	TGTGCCAGCAGCTTTCTCGAGCGGGGGGGTTCGACTGAGCAGTTCTTC	CASSFLERGGSTEQFF
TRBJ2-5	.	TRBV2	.	TGTGCCAGCAGCCCCGGGAGTTCCCTTTCTTACTTC	CASSPGSSLSYF
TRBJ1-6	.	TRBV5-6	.	TGTGCCAGCAGCTTGGCAGGTCGGGGTTCACCCCTCCACTTT	CASSLAGRGSPLHF
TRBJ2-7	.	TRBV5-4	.	TGTGCCAGCAGCCCCGGGTCCTCTCTGGGTTACGAGCAGTACTTC	CASSPGSSLGYEQYF